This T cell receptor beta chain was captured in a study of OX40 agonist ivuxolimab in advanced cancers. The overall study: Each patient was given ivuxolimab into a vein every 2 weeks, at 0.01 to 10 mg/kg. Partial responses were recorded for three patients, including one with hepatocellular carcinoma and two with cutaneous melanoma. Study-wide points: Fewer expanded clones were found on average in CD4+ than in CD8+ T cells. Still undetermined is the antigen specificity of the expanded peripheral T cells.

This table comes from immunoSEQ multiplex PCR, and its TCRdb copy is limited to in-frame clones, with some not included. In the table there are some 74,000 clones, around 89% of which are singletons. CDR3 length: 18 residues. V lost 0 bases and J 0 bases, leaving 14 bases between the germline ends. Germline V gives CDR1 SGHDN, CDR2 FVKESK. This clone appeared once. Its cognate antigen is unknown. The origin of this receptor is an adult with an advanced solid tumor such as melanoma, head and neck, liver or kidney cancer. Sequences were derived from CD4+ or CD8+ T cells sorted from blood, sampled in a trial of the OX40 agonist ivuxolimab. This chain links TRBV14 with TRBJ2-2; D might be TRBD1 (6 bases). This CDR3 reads CASSQDRGGQTNTGELFF. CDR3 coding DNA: TGTGCCAGCAGCCAAGATAGGGGCGGACAGACGAACACCGGGGAGCTGTTTTTT.